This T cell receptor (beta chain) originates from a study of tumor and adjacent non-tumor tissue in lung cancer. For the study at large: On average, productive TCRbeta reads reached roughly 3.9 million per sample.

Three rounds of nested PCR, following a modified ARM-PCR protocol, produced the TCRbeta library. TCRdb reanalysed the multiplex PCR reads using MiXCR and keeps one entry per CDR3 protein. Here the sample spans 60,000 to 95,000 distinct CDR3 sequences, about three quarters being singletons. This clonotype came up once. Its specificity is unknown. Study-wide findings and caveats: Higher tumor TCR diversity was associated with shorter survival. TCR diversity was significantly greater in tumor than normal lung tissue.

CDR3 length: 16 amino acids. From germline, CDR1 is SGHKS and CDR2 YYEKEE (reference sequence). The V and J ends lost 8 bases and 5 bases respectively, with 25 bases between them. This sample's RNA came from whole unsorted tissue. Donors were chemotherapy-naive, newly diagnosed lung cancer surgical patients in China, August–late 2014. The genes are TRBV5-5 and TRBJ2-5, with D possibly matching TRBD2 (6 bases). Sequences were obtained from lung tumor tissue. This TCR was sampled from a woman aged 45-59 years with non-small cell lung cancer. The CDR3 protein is CASSATGTGDAETQYF. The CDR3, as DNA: TGTGCCAGTAGCGCGACCGGGACTGGGGATGCGGAGACCCAGTACTTC. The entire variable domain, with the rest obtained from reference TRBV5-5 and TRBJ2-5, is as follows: DAGVTQSPTHLIKTRGQQVTLRCSPISGHKSVSWYQQVLGQGPQFIFQYYEKEERGRGNFPDRFSARQFPNYSSELNVNALLLGDSALYLCASSATGTGDAETQYFGPGTRLLVL.